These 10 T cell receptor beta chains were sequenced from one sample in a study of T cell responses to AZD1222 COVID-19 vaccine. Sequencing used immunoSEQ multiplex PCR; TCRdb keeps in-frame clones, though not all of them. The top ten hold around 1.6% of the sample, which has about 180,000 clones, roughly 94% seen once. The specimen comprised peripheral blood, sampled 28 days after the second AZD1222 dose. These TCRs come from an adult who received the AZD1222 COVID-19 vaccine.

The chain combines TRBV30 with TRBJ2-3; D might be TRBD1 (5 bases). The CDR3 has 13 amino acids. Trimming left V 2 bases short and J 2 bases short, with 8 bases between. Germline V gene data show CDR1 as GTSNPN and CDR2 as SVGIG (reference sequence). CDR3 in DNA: TGTGCCTGGAGTACAGGTTTCACAGATACGCAGTATTTT. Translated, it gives CAWSTGFTDTQYF.

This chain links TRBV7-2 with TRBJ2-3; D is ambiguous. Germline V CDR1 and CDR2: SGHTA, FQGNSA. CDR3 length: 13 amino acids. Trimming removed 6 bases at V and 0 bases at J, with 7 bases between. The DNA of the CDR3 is TGTGCCAGCAGTGAGGTTAGCACAGATACGCAGTATTTT. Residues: CASSEVSTDTQYF.

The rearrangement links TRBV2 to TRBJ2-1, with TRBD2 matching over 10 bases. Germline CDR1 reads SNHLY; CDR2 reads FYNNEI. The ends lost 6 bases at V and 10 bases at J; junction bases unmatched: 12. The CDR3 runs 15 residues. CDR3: CASRSGGAFFDEQFF. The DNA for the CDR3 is TGTGCCAGCAGGAGCGGGGGGGCCTTTTTCGACGAGCAGTTCTTC.

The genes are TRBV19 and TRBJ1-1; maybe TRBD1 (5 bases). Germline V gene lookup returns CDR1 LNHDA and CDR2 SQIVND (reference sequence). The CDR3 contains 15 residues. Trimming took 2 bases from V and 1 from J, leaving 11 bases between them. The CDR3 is CASSILQVSNTEAFF. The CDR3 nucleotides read TGTGCCAGTAGTATATTACAGGTTTCGAACACTGAAGCTTTCTTT. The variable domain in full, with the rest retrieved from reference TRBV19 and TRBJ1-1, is DGGITQSPKYLFRKEGQNVTLSCEQNLNHDAMYWYRQDPGQGLRLIYYSQIVNDFQKGDIAEGYSVSREKKESFPLTVTSAQKNPTAFYLCASSILQVSNTEAFFGQGTRLTVV.

CDR3 protein: CASTPRGSGSEKLFF. The CDR3 DNA reads as TGTGCCAGTACCCCGCGGGGCTCCGGTAGTGAAAAACTGTTTTTT. This sequence joins TRBV19 and TRBJ1-4; TRBD1 is a possible D gene (5 bases). The V end lost 7 bases, the J end lost 7 bases, and 19 bases lay between the germline ends. Germline V gene lookup returns CDR1 LNHDA and CDR2 SQIVND (reference sequence). The CDR3 contains 15 residues. The whole variable domain, remainder taken from reference TRBV19 and TRBJ1-4, is DGGITQSPKYLFRKEGQNVTLSCEQNLNHDAMYWYRQDPGQGLRLIYYSQIVNDFQKGDIAEGYSVSREKKESFPLTVTSAQKNPTAFYLCASTPRGSGSEKLFFGSGTQLSVL.

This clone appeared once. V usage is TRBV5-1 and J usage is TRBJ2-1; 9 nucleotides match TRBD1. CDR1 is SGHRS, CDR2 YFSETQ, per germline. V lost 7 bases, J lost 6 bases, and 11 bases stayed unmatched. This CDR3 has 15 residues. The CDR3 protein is CASGDTGTGSNEQFF. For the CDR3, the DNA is TGCGCCAGCGGGGACACCGGGACAGGGAGCAATGAGCAGTTCTTC.

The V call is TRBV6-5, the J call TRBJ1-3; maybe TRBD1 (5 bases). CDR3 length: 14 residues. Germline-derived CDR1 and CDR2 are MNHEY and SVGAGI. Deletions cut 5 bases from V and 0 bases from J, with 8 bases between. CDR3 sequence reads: CASSPGISGNTIYF. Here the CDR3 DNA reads TGTGCCAGCAGTCCAGGGATCTCTGGAAACACCATATATTTT.

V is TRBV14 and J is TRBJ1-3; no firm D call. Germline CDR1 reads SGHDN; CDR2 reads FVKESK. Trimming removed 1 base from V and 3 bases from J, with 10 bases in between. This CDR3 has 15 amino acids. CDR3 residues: CASSQARGGGNTIYF. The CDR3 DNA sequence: TGTGCCAGCAGCCAAGCGAGAGGAGGTGGAAACACCATATATTTT. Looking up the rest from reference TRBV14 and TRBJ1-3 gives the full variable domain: EAGVTQFPSHSVIEKGQTVTLRCDPISGHDNLYWYRRVMGKEIKFLLHFVKESKQDESGMPNNRFLAERTGGTYSTLKVQPAELEDSGVYFCASSQARGGGNTIYFGEGSWLTVV.

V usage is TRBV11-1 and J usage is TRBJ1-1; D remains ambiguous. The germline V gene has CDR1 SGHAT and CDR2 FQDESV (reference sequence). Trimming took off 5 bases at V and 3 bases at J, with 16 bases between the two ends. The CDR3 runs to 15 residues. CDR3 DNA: TGTGCCAGCAGCCTAGACCCAAACCTAGACACTGAAGCTTTCTTT. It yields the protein CASSLDPNLDTEAFF.

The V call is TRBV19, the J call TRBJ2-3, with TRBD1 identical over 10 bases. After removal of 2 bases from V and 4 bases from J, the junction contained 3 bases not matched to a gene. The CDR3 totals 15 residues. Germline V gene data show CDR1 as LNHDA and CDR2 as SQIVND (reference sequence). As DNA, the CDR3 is TGTGCCAGTAGTATACGACAGGGGGCACCAGATACGCAGTATTTT. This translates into CASSIRQGAPDTQYF.